Listed here is a single T cell receptor (beta chain). Its antigen is unidentified. The data were taken from a study of untreated major depressive disorder. Study-wide findings and caveats: TRBV25-01 and TRBV02-01 usage differences were not statistically significant. The small study sample limits how generally findings apply.

The donors were all European-descended. Controls never had mood disorders and self-rated depressive symptoms at 5 or less. Some clones are missing from TCRdb's copy, which holds only in-frame ones; the method was immunoSEQ multiplex PCR. The sample shows approximately 20,000 clones, just under 95% of them seen only once. V was pared by 1 base and J by 0 bases, with 4 bases between. The CDR3 has 14 amino acids. Per the germline V gene, CDR1 is LGHNA and CDR2 is YSLEER. Sample: CD4+ T cells from PBMCs. V usage is TRBV4-3 and J usage is TRBJ1-5, with D unclear. The origin of this receptor is a man between 25 and 39 years old in good health. The CDR3 reads CASSQGNSNQPQHF. Written as DNA, the CDR3 is TGCGCCAGCAGCCAAGGGAATAGCAATCAGCCCCAGCATTTT.